This TCR beta chain was found in a study of blood T cell repertoires in COVID-19. Looking at the study overall: From the United States, Italy and Spain came samples of acute and convalescent COVID-19. Sources were T cells, B-cell-depleted T cells, or PBMCs; the material itself was cDNA or gDNA.

Only a few counts were recorded for this clone. Produced via immunoSEQ multiplex PCR; TCRdb's table is partial and in-frame only. The repertoire holds around 100,000 clones, with roughly 84% as singletons. Germline lookup yields CDR1 MNHEY and CDR2 SMNVEV (reference sequence). CDR3 length equals 15 residues. Between the trimmed V and J ends, which lost 7 bases and 7 bases, there was a span of 20 bases. This sequence joins TRBV27 and TRBJ2-1; tentative D call: TRBD1 (5 bases). Sequenced material: peripheral blood. The clonotype was recovered from a human donor in a cohort sampled during active COVID-19. The CDR3 spells CASTSMAGRPNEQFF. The DNA of the CDR3 is TGTGCCAGCACCTCTATGGCAGGGCGACCGAATGAGCAGTTCTTC.